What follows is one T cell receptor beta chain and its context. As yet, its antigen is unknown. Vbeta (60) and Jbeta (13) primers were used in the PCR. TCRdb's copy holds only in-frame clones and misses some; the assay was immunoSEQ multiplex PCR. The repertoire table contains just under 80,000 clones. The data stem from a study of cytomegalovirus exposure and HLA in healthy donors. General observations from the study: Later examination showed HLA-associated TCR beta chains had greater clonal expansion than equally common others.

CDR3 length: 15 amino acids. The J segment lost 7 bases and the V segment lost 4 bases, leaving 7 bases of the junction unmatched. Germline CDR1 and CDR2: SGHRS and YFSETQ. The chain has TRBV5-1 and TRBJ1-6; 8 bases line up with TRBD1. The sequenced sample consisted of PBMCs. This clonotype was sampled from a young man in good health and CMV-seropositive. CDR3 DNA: TGCGCCAGCAGCATAGGACAGGGCCCAAATTCACCCCTCCACTTT. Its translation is CASSIGQGPNSPLHF.